Below are 21 T cell receptor beta chains sequenced from a single sample in a study of T cells in women clearing cervical HPV infection. Profiled with immunoSEQ multiplex PCR; TCRdb holds only in-frame clones, not every one. The listing contains approximately 37,000 clones. Sequenced sample: blood buffy coat. The receptors originated from a woman between 18 and 75 years old with a cervical HPV16 infection that either progressed to CIN3+ or cleared (not recorded which).

On this clone itself: Coverage ceases 3 residues before the CDR3 finishes, and the germline J gene fills in the end. The chain employs TRBV20-1 and TRBJ1-3; TRBD1 might be the D (6 bases). Trimming stripped 6 bases from V and 0 bases from J, with 15 bases between. This CDR3 region has 15 residues. CDR1 and CDR2 (germline): DFQATT, SNEGSKA (reference sequence). The covered CDR3 bases are TGCAGTGCCCGAATAACAGGGAGCTCTGGAAACACC. Translated: CSARITGSSGNT. The whole CDR3 protein reads CSARITGSSGNTIYF.

Of note for this clone: The observed sequence ends 3 residues before the CDR3 terminus, with the missing tail filled in from the germline J gene. The V gene is TRBV20-1, the J gene TRBJ2-2; TRBD1 agrees at 7 bases. Germline CDR1 and CDR2: DFQATT and SNEGSKA (reference sequence). The CDR3 is made up of 15 amino acids. CDR3 in amino acids: CSARRRDRDYEKLFF. The part of the CDR3 DNA that was read is TGCAGTGCTAGGCGACGGGACAGAGATTATGAAAAG.

Turning to this clone: The CDR3 extends 3 residues past the end of the read, so its final part is completed from the germline J gene. This chain connects TRBV5-5 to TRBJ2-3, with 10 bases aligning to TRBD1. The J segment lost 4 bases and the V segment lost 4 bases, leaving 6 bases of the junction unmatched. CDR1 and CDR2 (germline): SGHKS, YYEKEE (reference sequence). CDR3 length: 15 amino acids. Incomplete CDR3 DNA: TGTGCCAGCAGCCACCGGGACAGGGGTTCAGATACG. Amino acid sequence: CASSHRDRGSDT. The CDR3 reads in full as CASSHRDRGSDTQYF.

As regards this clone: The read comes to an end 3 residues before the CDR3 does, leaving the germline J gene to fill in the end. The gene calls are TRBV7-2 and TRBJ2-3; possible D gene TRBD2, 6 bases. The V gene lost 5 bases and the J gene lost 3 bases, with 12 bases spanning the gap. Per germline, CDR1 SGHTA and CDR2 FQGNSA. The CDR3 is made up of 14 amino acids. CDR3 bases read: TGTGCCAGCAGCCCACGGGCGGGGACAGATACG. Protein: CASSPRAGTDT. The complete CDR3 reads CASSPRAGTDTQYF.

Of note for this clone: The CDR3 goes on 3 residues after the read ends, and that part is filled in from the germline J gene. The V call is TRBV11-2, the J call TRBJ1-2; D is perhaps TRBD1 (5 bases). CDR1 SGHAT and CDR2 FQNNGV come from the germline V gene. The CDR3 is 13 residues long. CDR3 amino acids: CASKFKGEYDYTF. The sequenced CDR3 bases are TGTGCCAGCAAGTTCAAAGGGGAATACGAC. The full variable domain, rest sourced from reference TRBV11-2 and TRBJ1-2, is EAGVAQSPRYKIIEKRQSVAFWCNPISGHATLYWYQQILGQGPKLLIQFQNNGVVDDSQLPKDRFSAERLKGVDSTLKIQPAKLEDSAVYLCASKFKGEYDYTFGSGTRLTVV.

As for this clone: The read terminates 3 residues before the CDR3 end, so the remaining end is supplied by the germline J gene. The chain carries TRBV6-2 or TRBV6-3 and TRBJ1-6, with D perhaps matching TRBD1 (6 bases). The germline V gene has CDR1 MNHEY and CDR2 SVGEGT. V lost 5 bases to trimming and J lost 10 bases, with 12 bases between them. The CDR3 is 13 amino acids. The DNA read from the CDR3 is TGTGCCAGCAGTACCACAGGGTACTCACCC. The encoded protein is CASSTTGYSP. The CDR3 reads in full as CASSTTGYSPLHF.

In the case of this clone: With the read ending 3 residues before the CDR3 end, the germline J gene is used to fill in that end. The chain couples TRBV7-3 to TRBJ1-2; TRBD1 matches 7 bases. The J segment lost 6 bases and the V segment lost 5 bases, leaving 12 bases of the junction unmatched. CDR1 and CDR2 (germline): SGHTA, FQGTGA. The CDR3 has 15 amino acids. CDR3 DNA, as far as it was read: TGTGCCAGCAGCCTCACCCCGACAGGGCCCCATGGC. Translating it yields CASSLTPTGPHG. The whole CDR3 sequence is CASSLTPTGPHGYTF.

As regards this clone: The read comes to an end 3 residues before the CDR3 does, leaving the germline J gene to fill in the end. The V and J genes are TRBV5-4 and TRBJ2-5; 8 nucleotides line up with TRBD1. The germline CDR1 and CDR2 sequences are SGHNT and YYREEE (reference sequence). The CDR3 extends over 16 amino acids. V was pared by 2 bases and J by 2 bases, with 8 bases of the junction left unmatched. CDR3 protein: CASSFTPRGQQETQYF. CDR3 DNA (partial): TGTGCCAGCAGCTTCACCCCCAGGGGGCAGCAAGAGACC.

On this clone itself: The read ends 3 residues before the CDR3 terminus; that terminus is restored from the germline J gene. The rearrangement uses TRBV6-2 or TRBV6-3 and TRBJ1-1; tentative D call: TRBD1 (5 bases). The V end was cut by 3 bases, the J end by 7 bases, with 12 bases between. Germline values: CDR1 MNHEY, CDR2 SVGEGT. The CDR3 sequence is 13 residues long. This CDR3 is CASSYAGLVEAFF. Partial CDR3 DNA: TGTGCCAGCAGTTATGCAGGGTTGGTTGAA.

On this clone: Read data end 3 residues before the CDR3 end; the end is taken from the germline J gene. The chain has TRBV20-1 and TRBJ2-3, with 9 bases identical to TRBD2. Germline CDR1 and CDR2: DFQATT and SNEGSKA (reference sequence). Trimming cost V 5 bases and J 0 bases; bases outside gene matches: 6. The CDR3 has 15 residues. The DNA read from the CDR3 is TGCAGTGCTTTTTCTAGCGGGGAGAGCACAGATACG. It is translated as CSAFSSGESTDT. The whole CDR3 region reads CSAFSSGESTDTQYF.

With regard to this clone: At one of its ends the junction is not consistent with the germline gene, which may arise from a read error. Read data end 3 residues before the CDR3 end; the end is taken from the germline J gene. V and J are TRBV19 and TRBJ1-2; a possible D gene is TRBD1 (6 bases). Germline CDR1 is LNHDA and CDR2 is SQIVND (reference sequence). This CDR3 is 14 amino acids long. The sequenced CDR3 bases are TGTGCCAGGAGTATACTCAGGGGCTACAATGAC. Protein sequence: CARSILRGYND. Given in full, the CDR3 is CARSILRGYNDYTF. The variable domain in full, completed from reference TRBV19 and TRBJ1-2, reads DGGITQSPKYLFRKEGQNVTLSCEQNLNHDAMYWYRQDPGQGLRLIYYSQIVNDFQKGDIAEGYSVSREKKESFPLTVTSAQKNPTAFYLCARSILRGYNDYTFGSGTRLTVV.

On this clone: The CDR3 end falls 3 residues outside the read, so it is completed with the germline J gene. The genes are TRBV7-3 and TRBJ2-3; TRBD2 matches at 11 bases. Germline V gene sequence: CDR1 SGHTA, CDR2 FQGTGA. Trimming at V came to 3 bases and at J to 4 bases, leaving 3 bases not matched to a gene. The CDR3 is 15 amino acids. Incomplete CDR3 DNA: TGTGCCAGCAGCTTGGGTAGCGGGGGGGCAGATACG. This codes for CASSLGSGGADT. The whole CDR3 protein is CASSLGSGGADTQYF. Variable domain in full (rest from reference TRBV7-3 and TRBJ2-3): GAGVSQTPSNKVTEKGKYVELRCDPISGHTALYWYRQSLGQGPEFLIYFQGTGAADDSGLPNDRFFAVRPEGSVSTLKIQRTERGDSAVYLCASSLGSGGADTQYFGPGTRLTVL.

Comments on this clone: The CDR3 end is not reached by the read, which stops 3 residues before it; the germline J gene fills it in. The chain links TRBV10-3 to TRBJ2-2; 10 bases fit TRBD2. Germline CDR1 reads ENHRY; CDR2 reads SYGVKD. V dropped 5 bases and J dropped 0; count of bases not matched to a gene: 3. This CDR3 has 16 amino acids. CDR3 region: CAISPGTSANTGELFF. CDR3 DNA (partial): TGTGCCATCAGTCCCGGGACTAGCGCGAACACCGGGGAG.

As for this clone: The read halts 3 residues ahead of the CDR3 end, with the missing end drawn from the germline J gene. V gene TRBV2 combines with J gene TRBJ1-6; 7 bases are shared with TRBD1. Trimming at V came to 2 bases and at J to 7 bases, leaving 5 bases not matched to a gene. Germline lookup yields CDR1 SNHLY and CDR2 FYNNEI. This CDR3 spans 15 amino acids. CDR3 DNA, as far as it was read: TGTGCCAGCAGTGAACAGGGGGTGAGGAATTCACCC. It codes for CASSEQGVRNSP. The entire CDR3 protein is CASSEQGVRNSPLHF.

The CDR3 bases that were read are TGTGCCAGCAGCTTGGGGGTTAGCGTCCCAGATACG. This encodes CASSLGVSVPDT. The CDR3, in full, reads CASSLGVSVPDTQYF. The rearrangement joins TRBV5-5 to TRBJ2-3; a possible D gene is TRBD2 (5 bases). The observed sequence ends 3 residues before the CDR3 terminus, with the missing tail filled in from the germline J gene. Trimming stripped 0 bases from V and 4 bases from J, with 12 bases between. The germline V gene has CDR1 SGHKS and CDR2 YYEKEE (reference sequence). The CDR3 is 15 amino acids.

About this clone: The read ends 3 residues before the CDR3 terminus; that terminus is restored from the germline J gene. This chain joins TRBV20-1 and TRBJ2-3; 10 bases are shared with TRBD2. Germline V gives CDR1 DFQATT, CDR2 SNEGSKA (reference sequence). Trimming took 0 bases from V and 2 from J; bases not matched to a gene: 2. This CDR3 is 15 amino acids long. CDR3 DNA, as far as it was read: TGCAGTGCTAGAGATCTAGCGGGGGTCACAGATACG. It specifies CSARDLAGVTDT. The whole CDR3 reads CSARDLAGVTDTQYF.

Concerning this clone itself: Sequencing ends 3 residues short of the CDR3 end; the germline J gene provides the rest. The chain links TRBV2 to TRBJ2-2, with D tentatively TRBD1 (5 bases). Per the germline V gene, CDR1 is SNHLY and CDR2 is FYNNEI. This CDR3 is built from 14 residues. V was cut by 6 bases and J by 0 bases, with 8 bases left in between. Partial CDR3 DNA: TGTGCCAGCAGATCAGGGACGAACACCGGGGAG. Translation gives CASRSGTNTGE. The complete CDR3 reads CASRSGTNTGELFF.

Turning to this clone: The CDR3 end is not reached by the read, which stops 3 residues before it; the germline J gene fills it in. The V call is TRBV2, the J call TRBJ1-2; no reliable D call. CDR1 SNHLY and CDR2 FYNNEI come from the germline V gene. This CDR3 region has 15 residues. The V gene lost 0 bases and the J gene lost 4 bases, with 12 bases spanning the gap. The CDR3 loop reads CASSEARASPYGYTF. The part of the CDR3 DNA that was read is TGTGCCAGCAGTGAAGCGCGGGCGAGCCCCTATGGC.

About this clone: The CDR3 end is not reached by the read, which stops 3 residues before it; the germline J gene fills it in. The genes are TRBV7-9 and TRBJ2-5, with D uncertain. This CDR3 is 11 amino acids long. V dropped 5 bases and J dropped 7 bases, with 8 bases sitting between them. Germline values: CDR1 SEHNR, CDR2 FQNEAQ (reference sequence). Partial CDR3 DNA: TGTGCCAGCAGCCCCTCGGGGACC. Translation gives CASSPSGT. Given in full, the CDR3 is CASSPSGTQYF.

As to this clone: The missing CDR3 end, 3 residues past where the read stops, is filled in from the germline J gene. The chain links TRBV5-6 to TRBJ1-6; the D is unclear. Trimming shortened V by 4 bases and J by 6 bases, and 8 bases separated the two germline ends. The CDR3 runs 13 residues. Germline V gene lookup returns CDR1 SGHDT and CDR2 YYEEEE. The DNA read from the CDR3 is TGTGCCAGCAGCGAGACACCTAATTCACCC. Amino acids: CASSETPNSP. The full-length CDR3 reads as CASSETPNSPLHF.

Regarding this clone: The CDR3 goes on 3 residues after the read ends, and that part is filled in from the germline J gene. The gene calls are TRBV5-1 and TRBJ1-1; 9 nucleotides align to TRBD1. The CDR3 consists of 16 residues. Germline-derived CDR1 and CDR2 are SGHRS and YFSETQ. J lost 3 bases, V lost 2 bases, and 8 bases had no gene match. CDR3 amino acids: CASSFKQGAGDTEAFF. The DNA read from the CDR3 is TGCGCCAGCAGCTTTAAACAGGGGGCGGGTGACACTGAA.